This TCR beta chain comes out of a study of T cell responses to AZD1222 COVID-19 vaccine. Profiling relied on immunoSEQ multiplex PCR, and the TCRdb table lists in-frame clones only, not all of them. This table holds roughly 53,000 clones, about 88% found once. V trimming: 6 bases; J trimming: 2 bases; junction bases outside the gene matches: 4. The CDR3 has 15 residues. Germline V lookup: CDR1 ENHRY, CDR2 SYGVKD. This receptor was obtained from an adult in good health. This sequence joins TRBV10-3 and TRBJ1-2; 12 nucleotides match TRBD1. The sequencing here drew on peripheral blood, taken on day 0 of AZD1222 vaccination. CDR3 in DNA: TGTGCCATCAGACCGGGACAGGGGGCCAACTATGGCTACACCTTC. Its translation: CAIRPGQGANYGYTF.